The present TCR beta chain was sequenced within a study of shared clonotypes between healthy human individuals. Study-wide background: Each donor's CD4 naive and CD4 memory cells filled three plates apiece, CD8 naive two, and CD8 memory one. Whole-study results and caveats: Among the subsets, naive ones generally showed larger estimated richness than memory ones.

Assay: immunoSEQ multiplex PCR; the TCRdb copy retains only in-frame clones and omits some. This table has 2 million to 3 million clones, roughly 93% appearing once. To note about this clone: Its antigen is unknown.

The CDR3 runs to 18 residues. V gave up 5 bases and J gave up 7 bases; unmatched junction bases: 14. Per germline, CDR1 SGHTA and CDR2 FQGNSA. Source material: naive CD4+ T cells from PBMCs. The sample's subset: CD45RA+ positively selected. The clonotype originates from a man between 18 and 29 years old in good health. Some clones in this sample may be carry-over from other donors' samples. This chain uses TRBV7-2 with TRBJ2-7; 16 bases are a match to TRBD2. The chain's CDR3 is CASSGVGLAGGIRKEQYF. The CDR3 DNA follows: TGTGCCAGCAGCGGCGTGGGACTAGCGGGAGGGATTAGGAAAGAGCAGTACTTC.